The 14 T cell receptor beta chains in this list originate from one sample, sequenced in a study of T cells in Graves' hyperthyroidism and ophthalmopathy. The source material, RNA transcripts, was used to amplify TCR beta CDR3 regions. The HTBI primer set was used in a first-round RT-PCR of the TCR CDR3. TCRdb re-analysed the multiplex PCR reads in MiXCR, keeping a single row per CDR3 protein. The sample records hundreds of thousands of distinct CDR3 sequences, roughly 24% being singletons. The material sequenced was blood. Receptors originate from a woman aged 25-40 years with Graves' ophthalmopathy.

This clonotype has ten or more counts. The J gene is TRBJ2-7, the V gene TRBV6-5, with D uncertain. V was pared by 2 bases and J by 1 base, with 6 bases between. In germline, CDR1 is MNHEY, CDR2 SVGAGI. The CDR3 has 13 residues. CDR3 in DNA: TGTGCCAGCAGTTACAGGCAGTCCTACGAGCAGTACTTC. Protein sequence: CASSYRQSYEQYF.

This clonotype was recorded at least ten times. This chain joins TRBV6-1 and TRBJ2-7; D perhaps matches TRBD1 (5 bases). Germline assignment: CDR1 MNHNS and CDR2 SASEGT. The V and J ends lost 3 bases and 2 bases respectively, with 14 bases between them. The CDR3 runs to 15 residues. The CDR3 coding sequence is TGTGCCAGCAGTGAGGAGCAGGGTATCCCCTACGAGCAGTACTTC. As protein: CASSEEQGIPYEQYF.

This clonotype was counted at least ten times. The chain carries TRBV14 and TRBJ1-2; perhaps TRBD1 as D (6 bases). CDR3 length equals 15 residues. Looked up from germline, CDR1 is SGHDN and CDR2 is FVKESK. Trimming took off 3 bases at V and 5 bases at J, with 16 bases between the two ends. CDR3 region: CASSHLQGFDYGYTF. CDR3 nucleotide sequence: TGTGCCAGCAGCCACCTACAGGGATTCGATTATGGCTACACCTTC.

This chain joins TRBV7-9 and TRBJ1-2, with 9 bases aligning to TRBD1. This CDR3 has 14 residues. Germline trimming cut 5 bases from V and 5 bases from J; bases unmatched to any gene: 6. Germline loops: CDR1 SEHNR, CDR2 FQNEAQ (reference sequence). The CDR3 spells CASSTGTGRYGYTF. CDR3 in DNA: TGTGCCAGCAGCACCGGGACAGGGCGGTATGGCTACACCTTC.

This clonotype was seen at least ten times. V and J are TRBV6-5 and TRBJ2-5, with 14 bases identical to TRBD2. Germline lookup yields CDR1 MNHEY and CDR2 SVGAGI. The CDR3 sequence is 16 residues long. V lost 2 bases and J lost 4; bases outside the gene matches: 3. The CDR3 loop reads CASSYRGLAGGETQYF. DNA for the CDR3: TGTGCCAGCAGTTACCGTGGACTAGCGGGGGGAGAGACCCAGTACTTC.

This rearrangement joins TRBV28 to TRBJ1-5; the D gene is possibly TRBD1 (6 bases). Trimming took 7 bases from V and 0 from J, leaving 16 bases between them. Germline assignment: CDR1 MDHEN and CDR2 SYDVKM. The CDR3 sequence is 16 residues long. The CDR3 is CASTRQVHNSNQPQHF. DNA for the CDR3: TGTGCCAGCACTCGACAGGTTCATAATAGCAATCAGCCCCAGCATTTT. The full variable domain, with the rest looked up from reference TRBV28 and TRBJ1-5, is DVKVTQSSRYLVKRTGEKVFLECVQDMDHENMFWYRQDPGLGLRLIYFSYDVKMKEKGDIPEGYSVSREKKERFSLILESASTNQTSMYLCASTRQVHNSNQPQHFGDGTRLSIL.

This clonotype was recorded many times. The chain uses TRBV25-1 and TRBJ1-2; TRBD1 matches 11 bases. CDR1 and CDR2 from the germline V gene are MGHDK and SYGVNS. Germline trimming cut 8 bases from V and 5 bases from J; bases unmatched to any gene: 4. The CDR3 contains 13 residues. For the CDR3, the DNA is TGTGCCAGCGCAGGGACAGGGGGGTATGGCTACACCTTC. Translated: CASAGTGGYGYTF.

This clonotype was counted many times. V is TRBV2 and J is TRBJ1-1; a weak D match, TRBD1 (5 bases). The V end was cut by 8 bases, the J end by 3 bases, with 22 bases between. This CDR3 is 16 amino acids long. Germline values: CDR1 SNHLY, CDR2 FYNNEI. This chain's CDR3 is CASVRGRRSGDTEAFF. The CDR3 nucleotides are TGTGCCAGCGTGCGGGGTCGACGCTCGGGGGACACTGAAGCTTTCTTT.

This clonotype has a count of ten or more. The chain's CDR3 is CASSFSRPRQETQYF. The CDR3 DNA reads as TGTGCCAGCAGTTTCAGCAGACCGAGACAAGAGACCCAGTACTTC. The chain combines TRBV28 with TRBJ2-5; no clear D. Between the trimmed V and J ends, which lost 3 bases and 2 bases, there was a span of 13 bases. CDR1 is MDHEN, CDR2 SYDVKM, per germline. The CDR3 loop spans 15 amino acids.

The chain uses TRBV18 and TRBJ1-5; no clear D gene. V lost 2 bases to trimming and J lost 3 bases, with 11 bases between them. This CDR3 comprises 15 residues. The germline gives CDR1 KGHSH, CDR2 LQKENI. As DNA, the CDR3 is TGTGCCAGCTCACCAATTGGGCAGTCCAATCAGCCCCAGCATTTT. Protein sequence: CASSPIGQSNQPQHF.

The sample holds many counts of this clonotype. The V gene is TRBV4-2, the J gene TRBJ2-5; D uncertain. Germline loops: CDR1 LGHNA, CDR2 YNFKEQ. Trimming shortened V by 1 base and J by 5 bases, and 8 bases separated the two germline ends. The CDR3 contains 13 residues. The CDR3 sequence: CASSQGRWETQYF. CDR3 DNA sequence: TGTGCCAGCAGCCAAGGCCGGTGGGAGACCCAGTACTTC.

This clonotype was counted at least ten times. The chain joins TRBV28 to TRBJ1-1; 8 nucleotides agree with TRBD1. The CDR3 is made up of 16 amino acids. The germline gives CDR1 MDHEN, CDR2 SYDVKM. Unmatched junction bases numbered 9, after V lost 5 bases and J lost 1 base. For the CDR3, the DNA is TGTGCCAGCAGTCCCGCTTTTGGGACAGGGAACACTGAAGCTTTCTTT. Protein product: CASSPAFGTGNTEAFF.

This clonotype was recorded a few times. The chain has TRBV20-1 and TRBJ1-1; D might be TRBD1 (5 bases). V was shortened by 3 bases and J by 3 bases, with 11 bases between the two germline ends. The CDR3 is made up of 13 amino acids. The germline gives CDR1 DFQATT, CDR2 SNEGSKA (reference sequence). The chain's CDR3 is CSASRVRDTEAFF. The CDR3 nucleotides read TGCAGTGCTAGCAGGGTACGGGACACTGAAGCTTTCTTT.

The chain joins TRBV9 to TRBJ1-2, with D unresolved. Trimming removed 4 bases from V and 7 bases from J, with 11 bases in between. Per the germline V gene, CDR1 is SGDLS and CDR2 is YYNGEE. The CDR3 runs 12 residues. CDR3 nucleotide sequence: TGTGCCAGCAGCACCGGACTAGGTGGCTACACCTTC. Protein sequence: CASSTGLGGYTF.